A selection of T cell receptor beta chains follows, all from one sample in a study of beta chain features in type 1 diabetes. TCRdb's table, derived via immunoSEQ multiplex PCR, lists solely in-frame clones and lacks some. The sample holds 300,000 to 450,000 clones, 8% to 10% seen once. The sequencing input was central memory CD4+ T cells from blood. The receptor set was obtained from a man aged 25-40 years with type 1 diabetes. CDR3s include the opening cysteine and the closing phenylalanine or tryptophan. Fields, in order: V gene, J gene, D gene, clone size, CDR3 protein, CDR3 DNA. A D gene is named only where the DNA matches it firmly. Clone sizes are given selectively: once, few, many, or a class where the clone is expanded.

TRBV5-4,TRBJ1-2,NA,few,CASSLLGLNYGYTF,TGTGCCAGCAGCTTGCTGGGCCTAAACTATGGCTACACCTTC
TRBV7-2,TRBJ2-1,TRBD2,few,CASRASGTSAYNEQFF,TGTGCCAGCAGAGCCTCTGGGACTAGCGCATACAATGAGCAGTTCTTC
TRBV5-1,TRBJ2-1,NA,many,CASSLDGGQSYNEQFF,TGCGCCAGCAGCTTGGACGGTGGACAGTCCTACAATGAGCAGTTCTTC
TRBV28,TRBJ2-7,NA,many,CASSPGGAGSSYEQYF,TGTGCCAGCAGCCCAGGGGGAGCGGGGAGCTCCTACGAGCAGTACTTC
TRBV2,TRBJ2-3,NA,NA,CASSIQGKTDTQYF,TGTGCCAGCAGCATCCAGGGGAAGACAGATACGCAGTATTTT
TRBV5-1,TRBJ2-7,NA,few,CASSRQGTNEQYF,TGCGCCAGCAGCCGCCAGGGAACAAACGAGCAGTACTTC
TRBV6-1,TRBJ2-5,NA,NA,CASLWSEQETQYF,TGTGCCAGCCTATGGTCAGAACAAGAGACCCAGTACTTC
TRBV2,TRBJ1-4,NA,NA,CASFAGATNEKLFF,TGTGCCAGCTTCGCAGGCGCAACTAATGAAAAACTGTTTTTT
TRBV7-9,TRBJ2-5,NA,few,CASSLENSSGYF,TGTGCCAGCAGCTTAGAGAATTCCTCGGGGTACTTC
TRBV4-3,TRBJ2-7,NA,NA,CASSQGALGAYEQYF,TGCGCCAGCAGCCAAGGGGCCTTAGGTGCCTACGAGCAGTACTTC
TRBV28,TRBJ2-7,NA,few,CASRPQGYEQYF,TGTGCCAGCAGACCCCAGGGATACGAGCAGTACTTC
TRBV7-2,TRBJ2-1,TRBD2,few,CASSLFRAGVRNEQFF,TGTGCCAGCAGCTTATTCCGAGCGGGAGTGAGGAATGAGCAGTTCTTC
TRBV11-2,TRBJ2-3,NA,few,CASSLLQRDTQYF,TGTGCCAGCAGCCTGCTACAGAGGGATACGCAGTATTTT
TRBV5-1,TRBJ2-7,NA,many,CASSLTDREQYF,TGCGCCAGCAGCCTCACGGACCGCGAGCAGTACTTC